The T cell receptor (beta chain) under discussion was sequenced for a study of beta chain features in type 1 diabetes. Study-level points and caveats: Moderately but significantly shorter TCRB CDR3s were found in Type 1 diabetes patients in all four CD4+ subsets.

Sequenced material consisted of expressed TCRB transcripts (all of the isolated RNA was reverse transcribed). Average reads for naive, central memory and regulatory T cell samples were several million. The data were produced by immunoSEQ multiplex PCR, yet TCRdb's version contains in-frame clones alone and is incomplete. This sample has over 150,000 clones; around 10% occur once, and the top ten carry 0.5%. After removal of 6 bases from V and 3 bases from J, the junction contained 2 bases not matched to a gene. The length of the CDR3 is 12 residues. CDR1 is SNHLY and CDR2 is FYNNEI in the germline V gene. Regarding this clone: Its antigen is unidentified.

Sequences were obtained from central memory CD4+ T cells from blood. V usage is TRBV2 and J usage is TRBJ2-7; TRBD2 matches 7 bases. The source is a man younger than 45 with type 1 diabetes. The CDR3 here is CASSPSGYEQYF. The CDR3 coding sequence is TGTGCCAGCAGCCCTAGCGGCTACGAGCAGTACTTC.